Each of the 10 T cell receptor beta chains below was sequenced from the same sample in a study of blood T cells in healthy people across ages. For the second PCR, which ran for roughly 6 to 12 cycles, a sample-barcoded 5' primer and a J-beta primer mix were used. Each CDR3 protein gets one entry after TCRdb re-called the 5' RACE reads with MiXCR. The repertoire holds 1.5 million to 2 million distinct CDR3 sequences, 28% seen once, with over 7% in the top ten. Sequencing was carried out using blood. The receptors come from a woman aged 25 to 39 in good health.

This clonotype has at least ten counts. This chain connects TRBV5-1 to TRBJ1-2, with D unclear. The V end was cut by 1 base, the J end by 1 base, with 8 bases between. Germline V gene data show CDR1 as SGHRS and CDR2 as YFSETQ. This CDR3 spans 14 amino acids. DNA of the CDR3: TGCGCCAGCAGCTTGAACAACCTTAACTATGGCTACACCTTC. It specifies CASSLNNLNYGYTF.

A few counts support this clonotype. This chain uses TRBV4-2 with TRBJ2-7; 9 bases are shared with TRBD1. The germline V gene has CDR1 LGHNA and CDR2 YNFKEQ. V lost 6 bases to trimming and J lost 5 bases; unmatched junction nucleotides: 5. The CDR3 runs 13 residues. CDR3 nucleotides: TGTGCCAGCAGTTGGACAGGGGAAGACGAGCAGTACTTC. This translates into CASSWTGEDEQYF.

This clonotype came up many times. The chain links TRBV24-1 to TRBJ2-1; D may be TRBD1 or TRBD2 (5 bases each). The ends were cut back, 3 bases at V and 6 bases at J, with 14 bases in the middle. The CDR3 length is 15 residues. Germline CDR1 is KGHDR and CDR2 is SFDVKD. CDR3 loop: CATSDPGASSNEQFF. The CDR3 DNA follows: TGTGCCACCAGTGATCCCGGGGCTAGCAGCAATGAGCAGTTCTTC.

This clonotype was detected ten times or more. The chain employs TRBV20-1 and TRBJ2-3, with 9 bases matching TRBD2. J was trimmed by 4 bases and V by 5 bases; bases with no gene match: 13. CDR3 size: 16 residues. Germline lookup yields CDR1 DFQATT and CDR2 SNEGSKA (reference sequence). CDR3 bases: TGCAGTGCTCTAAAGGGGACTAGCTTTCAATCAGATACGCAGTATTTT. Its protein is CSALKGTSFQSDTQYF.

The chain uses TRBV10-3 and TRBJ2-1, with 9 bases aligning to TRBD2. CDR1 is ENHRY and CDR2 is SYGVKD in the germline V gene. The CDR3 totals 15 residues. The J segment lost 4 bases and the V segment lost 8 bases, leaving 9 bases of the junction unmatched. CDR3 sequence: CAIHDPRGGYNEQFF. CDR3 coding DNA: TGTGCCATCCACGATCCGCGGGGGGGGTACAATGAGCAGTTCTTC.

This clonotype has ten or more counts. The chain uses TRBV7-6 and TRBJ2-6; D is ambiguous. Germline loops: CDR1 SGHVS, CDR2 FNYEAQ. CDR3 length equals 13 residues. Trimming pared 8 bases from V and 4 bases from J, leaving 9 bases between. CDR3 loop: CASRKLGANVLTF. The CDR3 bases are TGTGCCAGCCGGAAACTCGGGGCCAACGTCCTGACTTTC.

About this clonotype: Compared with germline, one end of the junction differs, possibly owing to a read error. The chain combines TRBV4-1 with TRBJ2-1; 8 nucleotides align to TRBD1. The CDR3 is 15 residues long. Germline CDR1 MGHRA, CDR2 YSYEKL. This CDR3 reads CAGSQGATGDNEQFF. CDR3 sequence (DNA): TGCGCCGGCAGCCAAGGGGCGACAGGGGATAATGAGCAGTTCTTC.

This clonotype appeared many times. The rearrangement links TRBV14 to TRBJ1-2; 8 bases align to TRBD1. Germline lookup yields CDR1 SGHDN and CDR2 FVKESK. The junction had 8 bases not matched to a gene; V was cut back by 4 bases and J by 10 bases. This CDR3 region has 13 residues. The CDR3 DNA reads as TGTGCCAGCAGCCTACTTTCGACAGGGGACTACACCTTC. Residues: CASSLLSTGDYTF.

Concerning this clonotype: Being one base from a much bigger clone, this may be a read error. The chain joins TRBV12-3 or TRBV12-4 to TRBJ2-5; TRBD1 agrees at 12 bases. The end of the DNA aligns better with TRBJ2-7, so the J call may be wrong. This CDR3 comprises 16 residues. CDR3 loop: CVSSFPPGQGAGEQYF. CDR3 DNA: TGTGTCAGCAGTTTTCCCCCGGGACAGGGGGCAGGCGAGCAGTACTTC.

About this clonotype itself: This may come from a read error, since a much larger clone is one base off. This chain joins TRBV20-1 and TRBJ2-7; D tentatively fits TRBD1 or TRBD2 (5 bases each). Germline CDR1 DFQATT, CDR2 SNEGSKA (reference sequence). The CDR3 sequence is 16 residues long. The CDR3 spells CNARDSGLGNSYEQYF. In nucleotides, the CDR3 is TGCAATGCTAGAGATTCGGGGCTAGGCAATTCCTACGAGCAGTACTTC.